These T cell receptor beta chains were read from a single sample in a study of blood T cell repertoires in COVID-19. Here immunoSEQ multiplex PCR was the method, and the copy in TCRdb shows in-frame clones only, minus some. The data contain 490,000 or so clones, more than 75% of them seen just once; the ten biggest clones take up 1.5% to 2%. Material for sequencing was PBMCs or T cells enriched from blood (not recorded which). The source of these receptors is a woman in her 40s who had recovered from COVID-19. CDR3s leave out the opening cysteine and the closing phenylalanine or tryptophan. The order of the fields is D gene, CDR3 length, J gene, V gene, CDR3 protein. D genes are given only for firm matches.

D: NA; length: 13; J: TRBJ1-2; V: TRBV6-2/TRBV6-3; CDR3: ASSYGHRIGHGYT
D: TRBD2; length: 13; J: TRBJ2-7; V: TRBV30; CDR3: AWSVVTGGPNEQY
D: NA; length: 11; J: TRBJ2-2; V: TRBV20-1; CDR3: SASSTNTGELF
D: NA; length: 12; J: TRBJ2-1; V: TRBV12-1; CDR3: ASSFIGVYNEQF
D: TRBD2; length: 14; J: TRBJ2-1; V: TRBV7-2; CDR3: ASSPFSGRASYEQF
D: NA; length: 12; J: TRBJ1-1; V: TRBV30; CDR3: ASKTYLMNTEAF
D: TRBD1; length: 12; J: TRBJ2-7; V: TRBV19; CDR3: ASSDLTGGYEQY
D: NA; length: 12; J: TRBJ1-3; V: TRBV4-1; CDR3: ASSQVPFGNTIY
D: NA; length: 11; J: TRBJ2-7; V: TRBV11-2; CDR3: ASSPTVTYEQY
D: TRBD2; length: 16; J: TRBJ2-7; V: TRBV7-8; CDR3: ASSLGTSGTGAFYEQY
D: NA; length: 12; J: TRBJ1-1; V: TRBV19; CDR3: ASSLLTKNTEAF
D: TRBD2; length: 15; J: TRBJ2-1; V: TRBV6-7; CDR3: ASSPLEREGLSNEQF
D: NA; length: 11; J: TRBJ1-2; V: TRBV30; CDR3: AWSAGGGYGYT
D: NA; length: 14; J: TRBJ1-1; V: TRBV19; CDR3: ASSIQSAVRRSEAF
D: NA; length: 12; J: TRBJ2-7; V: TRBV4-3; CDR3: ASSQDGGNYEQY
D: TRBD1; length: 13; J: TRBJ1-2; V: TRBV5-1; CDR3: ASSFLGQGGGGYT
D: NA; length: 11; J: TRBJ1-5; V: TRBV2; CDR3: ASRPGLNQPQH
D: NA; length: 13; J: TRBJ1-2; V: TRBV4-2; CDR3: ASSQDPGTNYGYT
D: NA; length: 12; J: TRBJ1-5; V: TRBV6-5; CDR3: ASSPDGVFLPQH
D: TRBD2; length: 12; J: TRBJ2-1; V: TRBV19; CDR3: ASSIKRESYEQF
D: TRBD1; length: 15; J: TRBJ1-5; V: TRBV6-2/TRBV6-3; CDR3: ASSYMTGGNSNQPQH
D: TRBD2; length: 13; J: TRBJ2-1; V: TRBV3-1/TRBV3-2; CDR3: ASSTLAGGGNEQF